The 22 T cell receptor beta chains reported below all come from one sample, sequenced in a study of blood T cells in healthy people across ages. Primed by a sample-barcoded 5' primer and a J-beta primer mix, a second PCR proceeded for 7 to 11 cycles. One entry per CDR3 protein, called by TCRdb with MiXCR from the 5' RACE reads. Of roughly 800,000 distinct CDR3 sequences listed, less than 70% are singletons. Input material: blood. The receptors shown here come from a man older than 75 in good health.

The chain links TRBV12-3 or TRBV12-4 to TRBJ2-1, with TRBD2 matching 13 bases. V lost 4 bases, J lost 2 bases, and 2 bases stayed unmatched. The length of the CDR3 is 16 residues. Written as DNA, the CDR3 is TGTGCCAGCAGTTCGGGACTAGCGGGGACCTACAATGAGCAGTTCTTC. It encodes CASSSGLAGTYNEQFF.

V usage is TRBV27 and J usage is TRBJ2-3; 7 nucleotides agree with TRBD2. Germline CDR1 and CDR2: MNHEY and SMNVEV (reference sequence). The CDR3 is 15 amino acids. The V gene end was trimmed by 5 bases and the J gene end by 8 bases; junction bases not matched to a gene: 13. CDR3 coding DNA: TGTGCCAGCAGTCCCCGATGGCGGGAGACGGGTACGCAGTATTTT. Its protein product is CASSPRWRETGTQYF.

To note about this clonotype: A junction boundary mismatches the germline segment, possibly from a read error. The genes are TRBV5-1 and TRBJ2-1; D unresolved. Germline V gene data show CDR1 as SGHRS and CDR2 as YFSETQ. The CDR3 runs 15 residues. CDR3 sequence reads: CVSSLEQSSYNEQFF. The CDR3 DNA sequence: TGCGTCAGCAGCTTGGAGCAGAGCTCCTACAATGAGCAGTTCTTC.

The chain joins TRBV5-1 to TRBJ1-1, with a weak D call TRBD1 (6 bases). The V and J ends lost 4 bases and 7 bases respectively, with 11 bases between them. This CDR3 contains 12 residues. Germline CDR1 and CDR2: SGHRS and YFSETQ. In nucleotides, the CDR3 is TGCGCCAGCAGCCCTGACAGGCTTGAAGCTTTCTTT. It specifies CASSPDRLEAFF. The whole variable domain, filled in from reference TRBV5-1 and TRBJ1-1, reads KAGVTQTPRYLIKTRGQQVTLSCSPISGHRSVSWYQQTPGQGLQFLFEYFSETQRNKGNFPGRFSGRQFSNSRSEMNVSTLELGDSALYLCASSPDRLEAFFGQGTRLTVV.

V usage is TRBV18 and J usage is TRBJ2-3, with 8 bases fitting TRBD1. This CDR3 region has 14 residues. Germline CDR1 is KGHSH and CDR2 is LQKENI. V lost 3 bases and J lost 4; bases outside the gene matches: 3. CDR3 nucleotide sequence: TGTGCCAGCTCACCCACGGACAGGGCAGATACGCAGTATTTT. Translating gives CASSPTDRADTQYF.

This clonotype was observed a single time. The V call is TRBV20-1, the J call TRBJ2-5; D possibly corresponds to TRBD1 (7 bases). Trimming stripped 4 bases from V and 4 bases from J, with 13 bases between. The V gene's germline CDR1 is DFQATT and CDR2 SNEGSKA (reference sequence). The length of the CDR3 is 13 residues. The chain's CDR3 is CSAKSGGGETQYF. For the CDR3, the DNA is TGCAGTGCTAAATCAGGGGGAGGAGAGACCCAGTACTTC.

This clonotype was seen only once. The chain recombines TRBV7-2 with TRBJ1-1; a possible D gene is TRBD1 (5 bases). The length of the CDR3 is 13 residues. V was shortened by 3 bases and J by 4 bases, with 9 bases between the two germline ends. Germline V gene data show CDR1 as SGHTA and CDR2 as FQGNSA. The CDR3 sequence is CASSFTQGTEAFF. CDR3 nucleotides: TGTGCCAGCAGCTTCACCCAGGGCACTGAAGCTTTCTTT.

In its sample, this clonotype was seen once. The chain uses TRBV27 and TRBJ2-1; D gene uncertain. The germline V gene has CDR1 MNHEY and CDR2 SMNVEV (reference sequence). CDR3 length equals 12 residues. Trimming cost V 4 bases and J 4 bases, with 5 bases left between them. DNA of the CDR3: TGTGCCAGCAGTTACAGATACAATGAGCAGTTCTTC. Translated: CASSYRYNEQFF.

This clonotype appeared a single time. This chain's CDR3 is CASSLGRFRSETQYF. Written as DNA, the CDR3 is TGTGCCAGCAGTTTGGGCAGGTTCAGGTCGGAGACCCAGTACTTC. The chain combines TRBV28 with TRBJ2-5; D remains ambiguous. Germline CDR1 and CDR2: MDHEN and SYDVKM. Trimming stripped 3 bases from V and 5 bases from J, with 16 bases between. The length of the CDR3 is 15 residues.

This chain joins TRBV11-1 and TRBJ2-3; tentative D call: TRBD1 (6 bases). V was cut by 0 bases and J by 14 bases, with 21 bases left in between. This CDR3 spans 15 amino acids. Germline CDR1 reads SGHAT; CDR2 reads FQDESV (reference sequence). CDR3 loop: CASSLAQGGHRYAYF. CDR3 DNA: TGTGCCAGCAGCTTAGCACAGGGCGGGCACAGATACGCGTATTTT.

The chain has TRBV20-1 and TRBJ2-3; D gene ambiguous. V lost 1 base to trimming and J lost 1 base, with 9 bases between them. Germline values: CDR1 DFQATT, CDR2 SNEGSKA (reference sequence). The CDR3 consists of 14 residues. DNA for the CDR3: TGCAGTGCTAGAGTTCTGATCCGCACAGATACGCAGTATTTT. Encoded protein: CSARVLIRTDTQYF.

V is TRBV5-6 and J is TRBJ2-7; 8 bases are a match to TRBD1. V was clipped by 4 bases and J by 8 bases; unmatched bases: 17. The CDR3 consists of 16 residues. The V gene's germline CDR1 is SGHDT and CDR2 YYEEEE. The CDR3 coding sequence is TGTGCCAGCAGCCAGACCGGACAGGGTGTCGGGGAGAAGCAGTACTTC. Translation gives CASSQTGQGVGEKQYF.

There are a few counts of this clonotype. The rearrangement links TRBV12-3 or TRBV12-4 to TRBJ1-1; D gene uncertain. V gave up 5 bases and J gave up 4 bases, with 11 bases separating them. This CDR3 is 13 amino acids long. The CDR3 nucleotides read TGTGCCAGCAGTCTGGGGTGGGGCACTGAAGCTTTCTTT. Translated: CASSLGWGTEAFF.

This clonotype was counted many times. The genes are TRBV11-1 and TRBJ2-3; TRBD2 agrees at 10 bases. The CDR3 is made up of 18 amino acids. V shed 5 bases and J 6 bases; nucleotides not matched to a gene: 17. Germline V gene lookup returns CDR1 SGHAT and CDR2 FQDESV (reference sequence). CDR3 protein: CASSPSFGQREGPDTQYF. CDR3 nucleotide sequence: TGTGCCAGCAGCCCTAGCTTTGGCCAGCGGGAGGGCCCGGATACGCAGTATTTT.

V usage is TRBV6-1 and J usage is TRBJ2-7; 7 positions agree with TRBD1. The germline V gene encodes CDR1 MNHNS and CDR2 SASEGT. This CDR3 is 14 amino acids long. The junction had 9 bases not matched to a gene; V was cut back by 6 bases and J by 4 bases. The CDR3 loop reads CASRTGTASYEQYF. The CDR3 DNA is TGTGCCAGCAGAACGGGGACAGCCTCTTACGAGCAGTACTTC.

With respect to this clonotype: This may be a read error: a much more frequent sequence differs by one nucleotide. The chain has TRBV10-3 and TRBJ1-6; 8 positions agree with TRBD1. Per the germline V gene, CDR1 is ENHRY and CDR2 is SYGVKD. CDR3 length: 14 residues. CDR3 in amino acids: CAVSQQTGESPLHF. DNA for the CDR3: TGTGCCGTCAGCCAACAGACAGGGGAGTCACCCCTCCACTTT.

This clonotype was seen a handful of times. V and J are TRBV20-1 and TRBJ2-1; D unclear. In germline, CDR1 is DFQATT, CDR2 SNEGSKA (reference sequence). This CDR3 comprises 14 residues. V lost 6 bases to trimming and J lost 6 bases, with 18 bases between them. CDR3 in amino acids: CSANPDSWSNEQFF. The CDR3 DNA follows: TGCAGTGCCAACCCCGATAGCTGGTCCAATGAGCAGTTCTTC.

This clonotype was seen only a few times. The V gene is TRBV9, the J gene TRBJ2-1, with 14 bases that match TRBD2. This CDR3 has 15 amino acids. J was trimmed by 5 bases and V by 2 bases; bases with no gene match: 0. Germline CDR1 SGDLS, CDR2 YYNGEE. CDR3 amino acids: CASSVTSGRDNEQFF. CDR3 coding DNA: TGTGCCAGCAGCGTGACTAGCGGGAGGGACAATGAGCAGTTCTTC.

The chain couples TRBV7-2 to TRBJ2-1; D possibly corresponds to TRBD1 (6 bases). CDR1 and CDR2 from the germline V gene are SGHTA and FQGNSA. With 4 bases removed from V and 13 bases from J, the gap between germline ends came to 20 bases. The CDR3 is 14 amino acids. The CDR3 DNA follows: TGTGCCAGCAGCTCTCCCGGACAGCTAAACATTCAGTTCTTC. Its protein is CASSSPGQLNIQFF.

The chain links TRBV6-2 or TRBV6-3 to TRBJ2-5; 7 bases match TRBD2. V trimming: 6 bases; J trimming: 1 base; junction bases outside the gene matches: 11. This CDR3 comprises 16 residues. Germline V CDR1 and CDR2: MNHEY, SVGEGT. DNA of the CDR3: TGTGCCAGCAGACGTCCAGGCGGGAGAGCCCAAGAGACCCAGTACTTC. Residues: CASRRPGGRAQETQYF.

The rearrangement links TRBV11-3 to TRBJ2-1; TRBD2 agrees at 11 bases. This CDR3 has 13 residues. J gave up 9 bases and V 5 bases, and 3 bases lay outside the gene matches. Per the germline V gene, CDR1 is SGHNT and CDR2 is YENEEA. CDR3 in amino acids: CASSTSGSGEQFF. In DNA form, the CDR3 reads TGTGCCAGCAGCACTAGCGGGAGTGGTGAGCAGTTCTTC.

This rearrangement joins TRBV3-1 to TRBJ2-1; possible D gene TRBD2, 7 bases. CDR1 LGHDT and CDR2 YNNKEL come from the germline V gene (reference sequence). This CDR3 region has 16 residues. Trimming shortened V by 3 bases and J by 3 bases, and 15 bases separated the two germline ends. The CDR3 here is CASSHLRGALYNEQFF. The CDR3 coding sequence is TGTGCCAGCAGCCACCTCCGGGGGGCCCTCTACAATGAGCAGTTCTTC.